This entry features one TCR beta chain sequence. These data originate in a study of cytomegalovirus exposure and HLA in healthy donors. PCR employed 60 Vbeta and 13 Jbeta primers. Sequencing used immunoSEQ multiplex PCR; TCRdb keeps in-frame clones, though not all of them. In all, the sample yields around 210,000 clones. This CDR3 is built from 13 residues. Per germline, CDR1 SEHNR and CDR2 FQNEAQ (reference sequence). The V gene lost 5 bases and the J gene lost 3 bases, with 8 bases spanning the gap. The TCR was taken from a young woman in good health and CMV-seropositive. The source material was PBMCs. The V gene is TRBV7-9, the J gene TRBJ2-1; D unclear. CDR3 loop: CASSPNYYNEQFF. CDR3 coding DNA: TGTGCCAGCAGCCCTAACTACTACAATGAGCAGTTCTTC.